This TCR beta chain was recovered during a study of cytomegalovirus exposure and HLA in healthy donors. About the study: Researchers found that approximately 80% of over 350 genotyped donors fell within the Caucasian-associated ancestry cluster.

Germline V gene sequence: CDR1 MNHEY, CDR2 SVGAGI. This CDR3 has 14 amino acids. V dropped 4 bases and J dropped 4 bases, with 10 bases sitting between them. Notes on the study in general: In a later analysis, donors in an Asian-associated ancestry cluster reportedly had fewer N-insertions in productive TCRs than the cohort mean. Reportedly, diagnosis of cytomegalovirus status by the classifier showed high specificity and sensitivity.

13 Jbeta primers and 60 Vbeta primers were used for the PCR. Original handling: About 11 million of the about 80 million unique TCR beta chains counted in a later analysis were shared. The data were produced by immunoSEQ multiplex PCR, yet TCRdb's version contains in-frame clones alone and is incomplete. The DNA was the basis for D and trimming; V, J and clone size are from that table. The sample lists approximately 190,000 clones, 65% to 85% occurring once. A note on this clone: Antigen unknown.

V is TRBV6-5 and J is TRBJ2-2; possibly TRBD1 for D (6 bases). Sequencing was performed on PBMCs. This TCR derives from a man aged 50-60 years in good health and CMV-seronegative. DNA for the CDR3: TGTGCCAGCAGTTTTGGACAGTCCACCGGGGAGCTGTTTTTT. Encoded protein: CASSFGQSTGELFF.